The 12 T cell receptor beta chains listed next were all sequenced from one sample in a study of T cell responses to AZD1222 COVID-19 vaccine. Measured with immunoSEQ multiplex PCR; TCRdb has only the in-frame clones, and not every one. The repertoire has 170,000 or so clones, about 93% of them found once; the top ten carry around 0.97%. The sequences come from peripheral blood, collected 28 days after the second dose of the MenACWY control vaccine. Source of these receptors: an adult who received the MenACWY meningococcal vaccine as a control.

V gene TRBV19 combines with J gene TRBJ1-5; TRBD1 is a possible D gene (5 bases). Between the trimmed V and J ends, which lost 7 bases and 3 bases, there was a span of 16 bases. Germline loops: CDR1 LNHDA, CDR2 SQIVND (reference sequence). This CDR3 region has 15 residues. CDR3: CASTLGRGINQPQHF. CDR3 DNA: TGTGCCAGTACCCTGGGGAGGGGTATCAATCAGCCCCAGCATTTT.

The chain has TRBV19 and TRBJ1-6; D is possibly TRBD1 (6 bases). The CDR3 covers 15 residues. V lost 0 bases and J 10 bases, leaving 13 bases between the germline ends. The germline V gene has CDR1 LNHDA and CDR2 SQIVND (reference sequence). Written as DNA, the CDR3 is TGTGCCAGTAGTATAGAACAGGGACCGACATCACCCCTCCACTTT. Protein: CASSIEQGPTSPLHF.

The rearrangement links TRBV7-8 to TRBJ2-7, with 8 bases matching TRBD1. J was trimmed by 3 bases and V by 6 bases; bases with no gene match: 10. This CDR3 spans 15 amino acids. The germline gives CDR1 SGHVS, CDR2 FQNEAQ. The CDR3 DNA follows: TGTGCCAGCAGACCAGAAGACAGGGGTCTCTACGAGCAGTACTTC. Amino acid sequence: CASRPEDRGLYEQYF.

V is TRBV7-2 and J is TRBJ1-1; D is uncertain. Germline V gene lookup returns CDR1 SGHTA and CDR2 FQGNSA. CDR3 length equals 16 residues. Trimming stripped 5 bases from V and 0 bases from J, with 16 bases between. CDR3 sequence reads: CASSLNRPLMNTEAFF. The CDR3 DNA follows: TGTGCCAGCAGCCTAAATCGGCCGCTCATGAACACTGAAGCTTTCTTT.

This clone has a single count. CDR3 sequence reads: CASSQGARTGYSPLHF. CDR3 nucleotides: TGTGCCAGCAGCCAAGGGGCCAGGACAGGGTATTCACCCCTCCACTTT. The chain uses TRBV3-1 (or the pseudogene TRBV3-2) and TRBJ1-6; TRBD1 aligns across 8 bases. This CDR3 comprises 16 residues. V was pared by 1 base and J by 8 bases, with 7 bases of the junction left unmatched. CDR1 LGHDT and CDR2 YNNKEL come from the germline V gene (reference sequence).

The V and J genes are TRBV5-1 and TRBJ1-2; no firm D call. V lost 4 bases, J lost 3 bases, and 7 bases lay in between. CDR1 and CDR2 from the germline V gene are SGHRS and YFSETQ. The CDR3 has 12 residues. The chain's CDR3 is CASSATDYGYTF. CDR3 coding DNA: TGCGCCAGCAGCGCGACGGACTATGGCTACACCTTC.

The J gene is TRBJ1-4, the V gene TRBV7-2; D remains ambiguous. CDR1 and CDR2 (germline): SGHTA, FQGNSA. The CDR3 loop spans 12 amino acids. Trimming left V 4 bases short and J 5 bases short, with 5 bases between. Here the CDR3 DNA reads TGTGCCAGCAGCTCCGCGAATGAAAAACTGTTTTTT. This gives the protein CASSSANEKLFF.

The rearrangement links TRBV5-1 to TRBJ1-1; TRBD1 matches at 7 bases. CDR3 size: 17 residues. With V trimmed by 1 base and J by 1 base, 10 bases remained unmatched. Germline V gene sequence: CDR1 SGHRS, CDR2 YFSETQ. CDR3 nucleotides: TGCGCCAGCAGCTTGCTCACAGGGGTGGTAGCGAACACTGAAGCTTTCTTT. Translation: CASSLLTGVVANTEAFF.

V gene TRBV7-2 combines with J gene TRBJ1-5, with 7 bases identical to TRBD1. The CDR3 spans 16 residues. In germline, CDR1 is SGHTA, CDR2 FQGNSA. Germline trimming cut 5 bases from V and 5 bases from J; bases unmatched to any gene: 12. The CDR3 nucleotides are TGTGCCAGCAGCGCCTCCGGGACAGACCTCTATCAGCCCCAGCATTTT. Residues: CASSASGTDLYQPQHF.

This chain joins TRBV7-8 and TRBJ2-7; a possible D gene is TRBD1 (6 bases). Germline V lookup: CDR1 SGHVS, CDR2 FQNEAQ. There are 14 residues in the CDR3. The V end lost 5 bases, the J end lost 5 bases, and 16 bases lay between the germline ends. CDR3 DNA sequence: TGTGCCAGCAGCCCCCGGCCAGGGGCGGACGAGCAGTACTTC. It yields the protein CASSPRPGADEQYF. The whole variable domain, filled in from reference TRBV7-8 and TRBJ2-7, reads GAGVSQSPRYKVAKRGQDVALRCDPISGHVSLFWYQQALGQGPEFLTYFQNEAQLDKSGLPSDRFFAERPEGSVSTLKIQRTQQEDSAVYLCASSPRPGADEQYFGPGTRLTVT.

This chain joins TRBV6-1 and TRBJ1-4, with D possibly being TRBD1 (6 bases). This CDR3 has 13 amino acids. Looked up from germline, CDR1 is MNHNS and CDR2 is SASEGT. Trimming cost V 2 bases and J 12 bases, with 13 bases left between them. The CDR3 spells CASSETKDSQLFF. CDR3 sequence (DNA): TGTGCCAGCAGTGAAACAAAGGACAGTCAACTGTTTTTT.

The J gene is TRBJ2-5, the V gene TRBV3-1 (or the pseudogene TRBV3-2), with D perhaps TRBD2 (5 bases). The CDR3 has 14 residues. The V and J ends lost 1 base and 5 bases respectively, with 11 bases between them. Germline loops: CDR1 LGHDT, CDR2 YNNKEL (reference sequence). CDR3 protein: CASSQGSSRETQYF. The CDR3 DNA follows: TGTGCCAGCAGCCAAGGGTCTAGCCGTGAGACCCAGTACTTC.